The 2 T cell receptor beta chains reported below all come from one sample, sequenced in a study of blood T cell repertoires in COVID-19. The repertoire was sequenced with immunoSEQ multiplex PCR; TCRdb's copy has only in-frame clones and lacks some. The repertoire holds about 260,000 clones, with 88% as singletons. Sequenced input: PBMCs or T cells enriched from blood (not recorded which). The source of these receptors is a woman between 45 and 60 years old who had recovered from COVID-19.

The chain has TRBV7-4 and TRBJ2-5, with TRBD1 identical over 11 bases. Germline V gene lookup returns CDR1 SGHVT and CDR2 SQSDAQ. V dropped 2 bases and J dropped 3; count of bases not matched to a gene: 8. CDR3 length: 17 residues. The DNA of the CDR3 is TGTGCCAGCAGCTTAAAGGGGACAGGGGGATTCGAAGAGACCCAGTACTTC. Its translation: CASSLKGTGGFEETQYF.

The V and J genes are TRBV7-9 and TRBJ1-1; D remains ambiguous. V shed 5 bases and J shed 5 bases, with 21 bases lying between them. The CDR3 spans 16 residues. Germline values: CDR1 SEHNR, CDR2 FQNEAQ (reference sequence). CDR3 protein: CASSLLGGASGTEAFF. For the CDR3, the DNA is TGTGCCAGCAGCCTATTGGGTGGAGCGAGCGGGACTGAAGCTTTCTTT.